The rows below give T cell receptor beta chains drawn from one sample of a study of OX40 agonist ivuxolimab in advanced cancers. The assay was immunoSEQ multiplex PCR, and TCRdb's table has in-frame clones only and misses some. There are approximately 99,000 clones in the sample; 86% occur only once, and around 5.2% lies in the top ten. Sample: CD4+ or CD8+ T cells sorted from blood, taken in a trial of the OX40 agonist ivuxolimab. The receptors derive from an adult with an advanced solid tumor such as melanoma, head and neck, liver or kidney cancer. Each CDR3 is given with its conserved first and last residue. A D gene is named only where the DNA matches it firmly. Rows give clone size only sometimes, using once, few, many, or a class for an expanded clone.

j_call clone_size d_call v_call cdr3_nt cdr3_aa
TRBJ1-5 once TRBD1 TRBV6-5 TGTGCCAGCAGCCCGACAGGGCATCAGCCCCAGCATTTT CASSPTGHQPQHF
TRBJ2-7 - TRBD1 TRBV6-1 TGTGCCAGCAGTGAAGTCGGGACAGCCTACGAGCAGTACTTC CASSEVGTAYEQYF
TRBJ2-5 - TRBD2 TRBV2 TGTGCCAGCATGCTCTTACTAGCGGGGAAAGAGACCCAGTACTTC CASMLLLAGKETQYF
TRBJ2-2 - - TRBV4-3 TGCGCCAGCAGTCTAATCCGGTACACCGGGGAGCTGTTTTTT CASSLIRYTGELFF
TRBJ2-7 - - TRBV27 TGTGCCAGCAGTTTACTTCCAGGGCAGGGCGAGCAGTACTTC CASSLLPGQGEQYF
TRBJ1-3 once - TRBV9 TGTGCCAGCAGCACCCAGACCGGATACTCTGGAAACACCATATATTTT CASSTQTGYSGNTIYF
TRBJ2-7 few - TRBV27 TGTGCCAGCAGTCAGCCGGCGGGTAGGGGATTCTACGAGCAGTACTTC CASSQPAGRGFYEQYF
TRBJ1-3 - TRBD1 TRBV18 TGTGCCAGCTCACCCGACAGGGTTTTTGGAAACACCATATATTTT CASSPDRVFGNTIYF
TRBJ2-5 - - TRBV7-9 TGTGCCAGCAGCCCGGGGACGGTGGGAGAGACCCAGTACTTC CASSPGTVGETQYF
TRBJ2-7 once - TRBV11-1 TGTGCCAGCAGCTCGAATCCGGAGGAGTTCTCCTACGAGCAGTACTTC CASSSNPEEFSYEQYF
TRBJ1-5 - - TRBV7-2 TGTGCCAGCAGCTTAGGGTTGACTCAGCCCCAGCATTTT CASSLGLTQPQHF
TRBJ1-1 - - TRBV29-1 TGCAGCGTAGTGGGCCTCTCTCCTCAAGCTTTCTTT CSVVGLSPQAFF
TRBJ1-2 - TRBD1 TRBV10-3 TGTGCCATCAGTGAACCCGGGACAGGGGGCTTCTATGGCTACACCTTC CAISEPGTGGFYGYTF
TRBJ2-5 - TRBD1 TRBV18 TGTGCCAGCTCAGCTACAGGGGGTGAGACCCAGTACTTC CASSATGGETQYF
TRBJ1-1 few - TRBV7-2 TGTGCCAGCAGCTTATCATTCACAGGGACTGAAGCTTTCTTT CASSLSFTGTEAFF
TRBJ2-7 once - TRBV7-3 TGTGCCAGCAGCACAGGGTCCGGGTACGAGCAGTACTTC CASSTGSGYEQYF
TRBJ1-5 - - TRBV6-5 TGTGCCAGCAGTTACGGGGGGTTGGGCAATCAGCCCCAGCATTTT CASSYGGLGNQPQHF
TRBJ1-4 - - TRBV6-5 TGTGCCAGCAGTTATGGACGAGGGGGGGAAAAACTGTTTTTT CASSYGRGGEKLFF
TRBJ1-4 - TRBD1 TRBV4-1 TGCGCCAGCAGCCCCTCGGGACAGCCTAATGAAAAACTGTTTTTT CASSPSGQPNEKLFF
TRBJ2-1 - - TRBV6-1 TGTGCCAGCAGGACAAGGAGGGCCGGAGACAATGAGCAGTTCTTC CASRTRRAGDNEQFF
TRBJ2-7 - - TRBV29-1 TGCAGCGTTGAAGTAGTAGGGGATGCGTCCTACGAGCAGTACTTC CSVEVVGDASYEQYF
TRBJ2-7 - TRBD2 TRBV7-8 TGTGCCAGCAGCCGGGCCGGGACTAGCGGGATAGAGCAGTACTTC CASSRAGTSGIEQYF
TRBJ2-1 - - TRBV5-5 TGTGCCAGCAGCCTCGAAGACCCGTCCTACAATGAGCAGTTCTTC CASSLEDPSYNEQFF
TRBJ2-7 few TRBD1 TRBV5-1 TGCGCCAGCAGCTTGGGCGGGGACAGGTACTCCTACGAGCAGTACTTC CASSLGGDRYSYEQYF
TRBJ1-1 - TRBD1 TRBV5-6 TGTGCCAGCACCTGGGACAGGGGAGCGAACACTGAAGCTTTCTTT CASTWDRGANTEAFF
TRBJ2-3 - - TRBV7-3 TGTGCCAGCAGCTTAATGGGTATCAGCACAGATACGCAGTATTTT CASSLMGISTDTQYF
TRBJ1-5 - - TRBV6-1 TGTGCCAGCAGTGAAGCACGGGGGGCTCTAAGAGACAATCAGCCCCAGCATTTT CASSEARGALRDNQPQHF
TRBJ2-5 - TRBD2 TRBV2 TGTGCCAGCAGCCCGGGACTAGCGGGAGGACTGGGGACCCAGTACTTC CASSPGLAGGLGTQYF
TRBJ1-2 - TRBD1 TRBV5-1 TGCGCCAGCAGCCTGGCCGGGACAGAGCCGAGGGGCTACACCTTC CASSLAGTEPRGYTF
TRBJ2-2 - TRBD2 TRBV30 TGTGCCTCCCAGTGGGGGGGAGGGAGAACCGGGGAGCTGTTTTTT CASQWGGGRTGELFF
TRBJ1-5 - - TRBV30 TGTGCCTGGAGCGGAGGGGAACATCAGCCCCAGCATTTT CAWSGGEHQPQHF
TRBJ1-3 - - TRBV7-9 TGTGCCAGCAGCTTAGGAGCGTCGGCTGGAAACACCATATATTTT CASSLGASAGNTIYF
TRBJ2-7 - TRBD1 TRBV5-4 TGTGCCAGCAAATACGGGACAGGGCCTTTCTACGAGCAGTACTTC CASKYGTGPFYEQYF
TRBJ2-1 - - TRBV11-2 TGTGCCAGCAGCTTTGGCAGGGAGCAGTTCTTC CASSFGREQFF
TRBJ2-5 - - TRBV7-2 TGTGCCAGCAGCCAAGGAGGCCAGGGGGGGAGCGGTCAGACCCAGTACTTC CASSQGGQGGSGQTQYF
TRBJ2-3 - TRBD2 TRBV7-2 TGTGCCAGCAGCTTAGGCGGGAGGGCCACAGATACGCAGTATTTT CASSLGGRATDTQYF
TRBJ1-2 - TRBD1 TRBV29-1 TGCAGCGTTGGTAGGGGGCTGGACTATGGCTACACCTTC CSVGRGLDYGYTF
TRBJ2-2 - - TRBV28 TGTGCCAGCAGTTTGGGTGTGGGACTCGTGACCACCGGGGAGCTGTTTTTT CASSLGVGLVTTGELFF
TRBJ2-7 - TRBD2 TRBV7-2 TGTGCCAGCTCCGGGACTAGCGGGAGGGCCGGCGAGCAGTACTTC CASSGTSGRAGEQYF
TRBJ2-7 - TRBD2 TRBV6-1 TGTGCCAGCAGTGAAGTCGGCGGCGGGGGGTTGTGGTACGAGCAGTACTTC CASSEVGGGGLWYEQYF
TRBJ2-3 - - TRBV6-5 TGTGCCAGCAGTTACAAGGGCGGGGCCATAGATACGCAGTATTTT CASSYKGGAIDTQYF
TRBJ2-7 - - TRBV27 TGTGCCAGCCTTATTGCCCTCACAGACGAGCAGTACTTC CASLIALTDEQYF
TRBJ2-1 - TRBD2 TRBV30 TGTGCCTGGAGTCGACTAGCGGGGGGGCTAGTTTACAATGAGCAGTTCTTC CAWSRLAGGLVYNEQFF
TRBJ1-4 - TRBD1 TRBV30 TGTGCCTGGAGCGGGACAGGGGGCTTTGAAAAACTGTTTTTT CAWSGTGGFEKLFF
TRBJ2-7 once - TRBV7-3 TGTGCCAGCAGCTTAGCGGTCGGGGGCGAGCAGTACTTC CASSLAVGGEQYF
TRBJ2-1 few - TRBV5-1 TGCGCCAGCAGCTTGCGCCAACTAGCTCTGAGGGATGCAGGGCAGTTCTTC CASSLRQLALRDAGQFF
TRBJ2-7 - - TRBV7-8 TGTGCCAGCAGCTACAATGTGGGAGACTGGTACGAGCAGTACTTC CASSYNVGDWYEQYF
TRBJ2-7 - - TRBV19 TGTGCCAGTAGTTTCCGGACAGATATTTCCTACGAGCAGTACTTC CASSFRTDISYEQYF
TRBJ2-4 - TRBD1 TRBV6-5 TGTGCCAGCACCCCCGGACAGGGGAAAAACATTCAGTACTTC CASTPGQGKNIQYF
TRBJ2-6 - TRBD1 TRBV5-4 TGTGCCAGCAGCCCTCCTGGACAGGGTAACTCTGGGGCCAACGTCCTGACTTTC CASSPPGQGNSGANVLTF
TRBJ2-7 few - TRBV7-9 TGTGCCAGCAGCTTAGCAGGGGTCTACGAGCAGTACTTC CASSLAGVYEQYF
TRBJ2-2 - - TRBV7-9 TGTGCCAGCAGCTTTCTTGCAGGGACACCCGGGGAGCTGTTTTTT CASSFLAGTPGELFF
TRBJ2-1 - TRBD2 TRBV27 TGTGCCAGCAGTTTCCGGGGAGGGCACAATGAGCAGTTCTTC CASSFRGGHNEQFF
TRBJ1-1 - - TRBV6-5 TGTGCCAGCAGTTACTCTAGGGACTTGGGGACTGAAGCTTTCTTT CASSYSRDLGTEAFF
TRBJ2-1 few TRBD2 TRBV27 TGTGCCAGCAGTTTTAGCGGGGGTTGGAGCTCCTACAATGAGCAGTTCTTC CASSFSGGWSSYNEQFF
TRBJ2-1 - TRBD2 TRBV4-1 TGCGCCAGCAGCCAACTCGGGACTAGCGGGAGAGGAAGGGTTGAGCAGTTCTTC CASSQLGTSGRGRVEQFF
TRBJ2-7 once TRBD1 TRBV29-1 TGCAGCGTTGAAGGACAGGGCTACGAGCAGTACTTC CSVEGQGYEQYF
TRBJ1-2 few - TRBV7-6 TGTGCCAGCAGCGATCGAGACAGGCGCTATGGCTACACCTTC CASSDRDRRYGYTF
TRBJ1-2 once - TRBV30 TGTGCCTGGAGTCCCTACACAGTAGGGGGCTACACCTTC CAWSPYTVGGYTF
TRBJ2-1 - TRBD1 TRBV5-6 TGTGCCAGCACCCCACTGGACAGGGAAGCGCATGAGCAGTTCTTC CASTPLDREAHEQFF